Presented here are 9 T cell receptor beta chains from one specimen sequenced in a study of T cell responses to AZD1222 COVID-19 vaccine. The assay was immunoSEQ multiplex PCR, and TCRdb's table has in-frame clones only and misses some. The repertoire holds some 97,000 clones, with about 88% as singletons. The material sequenced was peripheral blood, taken on day 0 of AZD1222 vaccination. Receptors originate from an adult in good health.

This clone was counted a single time. This chain links TRBV5-1 with TRBJ2-3, with TRBD2 matching over 7 bases. This CDR3 contains 16 residues. The germline CDR1 and CDR2 sequences are SGHRS and YFSETQ. J gave up 1 base and V 3 bases, and 8 bases lay outside the gene matches. The CDR3 region has the DNA TGCGCCAGCAGCTGGAGACCAACTAGCGGCACAGATACGCAGTATTTT. This translates into CASSWRPTSGTDTQYF.

V usage is TRBV27 and J usage is TRBJ2-3, with TRBD2 matching 8 bases. The CDR3 runs 16 residues. Germline trimming cut 6 bases from V and 1 base from J; bases unmatched to any gene: 9. Germline V gene sequence: CDR1 MNHEY, CDR2 SMNVEV (reference sequence). CDR3 coding DNA: TGTGCCAGCAGACTACGGCGGGAGGTCCGCACAGATACGCAGTATTTT. It codes for CASRLRREVRTDTQYF.

The rearrangement uses TRBV25-1 and TRBJ1-1, with D unresolved. The germline gives CDR1 MGHDK, CDR2 SYGVNS. V was shortened by 5 bases and J by 4 bases, with 11 bases between the two germline ends. This CDR3 has 13 amino acids. CDR3 nucleotides: TGTGCCAGCAGTTCCCTCCGGGGCACTGAAGCTTTCTTT. Residues: CASSSLRGTEAFF.

The J gene is TRBJ1-4, the V gene TRBV19, with D possibly being TRBD1 (6 bases). Germline V gives CDR1 LNHDA, CDR2 SQIVND (reference sequence). The CDR3 runs 14 residues. V lost 6 bases to trimming and J lost 5 bases, with 13 bases between them. As DNA, the CDR3 is TGTGCCAGTAGACCCGGGACATCGAATGAAAAACTGTTTTTT. Residues: CASRPGTSNEKLFF. The whole variable domain, remainder taken from reference TRBV19 and TRBJ1-4, is DGGITQSPKYLFRKEGQNVTLSCEQNLNHDAMYWYRQDPGQGLRLIYYSQIVNDFQKGDIAEGYSVSREKKESFPLTVTSAQKNPTAFYLCASRPGTSNEKLFFGSGTQLSVL.

V usage is TRBV3-1 (or the pseudogene TRBV3-2) and J usage is TRBJ1-2, with D unclear. This CDR3 contains 13 residues. The V gene's germline CDR1 is LGHDT and CDR2 YNNKEL (reference sequence). V was shortened by 6 bases and J by 3 bases, with 11 bases between the two germline ends. CDR3 protein: CASSHDKDYGYTF. In DNA, the CDR3 is TGTGCCAGCAGTCATGACAAGGACTATGGCTACACCTTC.

V is TRBV29-1 and J is TRBJ1-2; a possible D gene is TRBD1 (5 bases). The CDR3 loop spans 13 amino acids. Trimming took 6 bases from V and 6 from J, leaving 17 bases between them. In germline, CDR1 is SQVTM, CDR2 ANQGSEA. The CDR3 DNA reads TGCAGCGTACGGGGCCAGTTTTATCATGGCTACACCTTC. As protein: CSVRGQFYHGYTF.

The chain uses TRBV7-3 and TRBJ2-3; the match to TRBD2 covers 7 bases. The CDR3 length is 14 residues. The germline V gene has CDR1 SGHTA and CDR2 FQGTGA. The V gene end was trimmed by 4 bases and the J gene end by 4 bases; junction bases not matched to a gene: 5. The CDR3 nucleotides are TGTGCCAGCAGCTCGGACGCGGGGGCAGATACGCAGTATTTT. Protein: CASSSDAGADTQYF.

This sequence joins TRBV29-1 and TRBJ1-5; D uncertain. V was trimmed by 3 bases and J by 4 bases, leaving 10 bases between them. Looked up from germline, CDR1 is SQVTM and CDR2 is ANQGSEA. This CDR3 has 13 residues. The CDR3 sequence is CSVDVGINQPQHF. The CDR3 region has the DNA TGCAGCGTTGACGTGGGGATTAATCAGCCCCAGCATTTT.

The J gene is TRBJ2-1, the V gene TRBV28; D is possibly TRBD1 (6 bases). Trimming cost V 5 bases and J 14 bases, with 16 bases left between them. The CDR3 spans 12 residues. CDR1 is MDHEN and CDR2 is SYDVKM in the germline V gene. In DNA form, the CDR3 reads TGTGCCAGCAGTATGAACAGGGCCAAGAAGTTCTTC. Protein: CASSMNRAKKFF.